This T cell receptor beta chain comes out of a study of beta chain features in type 1 diabetes. The table lists this clone with a few counts. Its specificity is unknown. Germline V gene sequence: CDR1 GTSNPN, CDR2 SVGIG (reference sequence). CDR3 size: 14 residues. V was shortened by 3 bases and J by 3 bases, with 14 bases between the two germline ends. Study-wide findings and caveats: Within each of all four CD4+ subsets, Type 1 diabetes patients had TCRB CDR3s that were moderately but significantly shorter.

Since all of the isolated RNA was reverse transcribed, expressed TCRB transcripts were what got sequenced. Generated by immunoSEQ multiplex PCR, the TCRdb table keeps only in-frame clones and is missing some. The sample lists 60,000 to 75,000 clones; around three fifths were seen once. This receptor was identified in a woman between 18 and 29 years old in good health. The rearrangement uses TRBV30 and TRBJ1-2; a weak D match, TRBD1 (5 bases). Material: Tregs from blood. Written as DNA, the CDR3 is TGTGCCTGGAGCCATCCAGGGTACTACTATGGCTACACCTTC. This sequence encodes CAWSHPGYYYGYTF.